The T cell receptor beta chain described here comes from a study of T cell responses to AZD1222 COVID-19 vaccine. In germline, CDR1 is SGHTA, CDR2 FQGNSA. The ends were cut back, 3 bases at V and 0 bases at J, with 8 bases in the middle. The CDR3 is 14 residues long. As for this clone: Its antigen is unidentified.

Study-wide results and caveats: Reportedly, nearly half of unique spike TCRs recognized epitopes outside B.1.351/B.1.1.7 mutations.

Sequenced by immunoSEQ multiplex PCR; TCRdb stores in-frame clones only, minus some. The sample has 150,000 to 200,000 clones, around 92% seen once. This receptor was identified in an adult in good health. Sequenced here: peripheral blood, sampled on day 0 of AZD1222 vaccination. V and J are TRBV7-2 and TRBJ1-2, with a possible D match to TRBD1 (5 bases). Here the CDR3 DNA reads TGTGCCAGCAGCTTTACAGGAACTAACTATGGCTACACCTTC. Translation gives CASSFTGTNYGYTF.